Reported below is one T cell receptor beta chain. Its antigen is not known. Data came from immunoSEQ multiplex PCR; TCRdb stores just in-frame clones and leaves some out. The sample gives 2 million to 2.5 million clones, approximately 96% of which show up once; around 0.13% is in the top ten. The data were taken from a study of shared clonotypes between healthy human individuals. Study findings and constraints: Shared across a handful of donors were 4% to 6% of the naive CD4 clonotypes.

A CD45RA-negative memory subset and a CD45RA+ naive subset were separated from the CD4+ cells. The receptor was derived from a man aged 18 to 30 in good health. Sequencing was carried out using naive CD4+ T cells sorted from blood. Specified subset: CD45RA+ positively selected.

The CDR3 sequence is CASSEETGYSTDTQYF. As DNA, the CDR3 is TGTGCCAGCAGTGAAGAGACAGGGTATAGCACAGATACGCAGTATTTT. J is TRBJ2-3 and V is TRBV2; 7 bases are a match to TRBD1. Germline V gene lookup returns CDR1 SNHLY and CDR2 FYNNEI. This CDR3 is built from 16 residues. V was pared by 1 base and J by 0 bases, with 4 bases of the junction left unmatched.